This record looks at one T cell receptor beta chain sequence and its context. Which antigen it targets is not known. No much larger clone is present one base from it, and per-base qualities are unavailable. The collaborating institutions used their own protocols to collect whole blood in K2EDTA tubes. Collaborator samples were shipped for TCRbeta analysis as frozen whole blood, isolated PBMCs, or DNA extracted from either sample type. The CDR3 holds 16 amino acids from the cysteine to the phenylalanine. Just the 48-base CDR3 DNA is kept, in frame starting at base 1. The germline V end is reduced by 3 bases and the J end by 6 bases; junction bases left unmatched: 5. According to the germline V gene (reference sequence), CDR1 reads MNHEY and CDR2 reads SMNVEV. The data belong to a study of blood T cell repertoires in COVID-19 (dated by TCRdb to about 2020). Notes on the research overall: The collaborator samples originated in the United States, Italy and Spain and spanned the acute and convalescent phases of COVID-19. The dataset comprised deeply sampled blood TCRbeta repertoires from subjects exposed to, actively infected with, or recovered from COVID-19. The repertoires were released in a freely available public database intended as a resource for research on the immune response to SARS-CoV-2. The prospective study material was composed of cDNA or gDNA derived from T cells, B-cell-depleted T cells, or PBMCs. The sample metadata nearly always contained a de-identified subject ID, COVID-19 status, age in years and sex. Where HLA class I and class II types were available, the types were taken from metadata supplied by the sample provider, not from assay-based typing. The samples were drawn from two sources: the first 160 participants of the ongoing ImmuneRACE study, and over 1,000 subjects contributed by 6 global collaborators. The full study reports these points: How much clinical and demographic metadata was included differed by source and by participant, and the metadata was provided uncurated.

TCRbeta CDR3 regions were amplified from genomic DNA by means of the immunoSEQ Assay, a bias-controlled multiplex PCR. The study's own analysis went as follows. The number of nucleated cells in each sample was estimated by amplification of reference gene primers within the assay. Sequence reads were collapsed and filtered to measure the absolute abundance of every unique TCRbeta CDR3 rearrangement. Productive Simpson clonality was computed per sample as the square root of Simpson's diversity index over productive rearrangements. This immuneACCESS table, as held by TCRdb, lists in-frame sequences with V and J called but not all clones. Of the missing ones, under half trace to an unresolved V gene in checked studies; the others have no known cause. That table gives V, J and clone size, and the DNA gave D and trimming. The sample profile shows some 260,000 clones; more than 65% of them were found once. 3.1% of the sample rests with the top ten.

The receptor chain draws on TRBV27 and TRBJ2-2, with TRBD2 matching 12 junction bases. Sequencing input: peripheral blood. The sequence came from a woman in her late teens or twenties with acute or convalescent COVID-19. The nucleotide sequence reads TGTGCCAGCAGTTTTCCGGGACTAGCGGGCCCCGGGGAGCTGTTTTTT. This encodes CASSFPGLAGPGELFF.